These 28 T cell receptor beta chains came from one sample sequenced in a study of radiation and T cells in renal cell carcinoma. The method was immunoSEQ multiplex PCR; TCRdb's version includes in-frame clones alone and lacks a portion of them. The sample yields tens of thousands of clones, 65% to 90% seen once. The time point: blood 2 weeks post-SBRT. As for treatment: 15 Gy SBRT to primary tumor, nephrectomy 4 weeks later. The source was blood, collected from a patient whose treatment included radiotherapy and nephrectomy. Receptor source: a woman aged 50 to 60 with renal cell carcinoma.

The chain uses TRBV6-6 and TRBJ1-5; 8 nucleotides line up with TRBD1. CDR1 is MNHNY, CDR2 SVGAGI, per germline (reference sequence). The CDR3 is 15 residues long. After removal of 6 bases from V and 4 bases from J, the junction contained 8 bases not matched to a gene. Here the CDR3 reads CASSTGTGSNQPQHF. The DNA for the CDR3 is TGTGCCAGCAGCACCGGGACAGGAAGTAATCAGCCCCAGCATTTT.

The chain joins TRBV7-9 to TRBJ2-5, with 7 bases identical to TRBD1. The CDR3 covers 14 residues. The germline V gene has CDR1 SEHNR and CDR2 FQNEAQ (reference sequence). V gave up 4 bases and J gave up 4 bases; unmatched junction bases: 6. CDR3 sequence: CASSSSSGGETQYF. DNA for the CDR3: TGTGCCAGCAGCTCATCCTCAGGGGGAGAGACCCAGTACTTC.

The chain employs TRBV6-5 and TRBJ1-6; the D gene is possibly TRBD1 (5 bases). Germline V lookup: CDR1 MNHEY, CDR2 SVGAGI. With 6 bases removed from V and 7 bases from J, the gap between germline ends came to 13 bases. CDR3 size: 14 residues. The CDR3: CASRGHGGNSPLHF. CDR3 DNA: TGTGCCAGCAGGGGGCACGGGGGGAATTCACCCCTCCACTTT.

J is TRBJ1-5 and V is TRBV6-6, with D uncertain. The V and J ends lost 0 bases and 6 bases respectively, with 9 bases between them. This CDR3 comprises 14 residues. Germline CDR1 and CDR2: MNHNY and SVGAGI (reference sequence). CDR3 in DNA: TGTGCCAGCAGTTACTCGGAAAGCTCTCAGCCCCAGCATTTT. Encoded protein: CASSYSESSQPQHF.

This chain's CDR3 is CASSVAQGQTGELFF. The DNA for the CDR3 is TGTGCCAGCAGCGTAGCACAGGGCCAGACCGGGGAGCTGTTTTTT. J is TRBJ2-2 and V is TRBV9; tentatively, D is TRBD1 (6 bases). Trimming cost V 0 bases and J 5 bases, with 11 bases left between them. From germline, CDR1 is SGDLS and CDR2 YYNGEE. The CDR3 runs 15 residues.

This chain uses TRBV6-5 with TRBJ1-2; no reliable D call. There are 15 residues in the CDR3. Germline CDR1 MNHEY, CDR2 SVGAGI. Between the trimmed V and J ends, which lost 6 bases and 7 bases, there was a span of 21 bases. CDR3 in amino acids: CASSETGLRVGGYTF. CDR3 nucleotide sequence: TGTGCCAGCAGCGAAACGGGTTTGCGTGTTGGTGGCTACACCTTC.

The chain carries TRBV7-8 and TRBJ2-1; 10 bases fit TRBD2. The V and J ends lost 4 bases and 4 bases, in that order; junction bases with no gene match: 4. CDR1 SGHVS and CDR2 FQNEAQ come from the germline V gene. This CDR3 has 15 amino acids. CDR3 sequence (DNA): TGTGCCAGCAGCTCCTCTAGCGGGGGATACAATGAGCAGTTCTTC. Its translation is CASSSSSGGYNEQFF.

The chain joins TRBV7-2 to TRBJ2-1; D call uncertain. Deletions cut 5 bases from V and 4 bases from J, with 6 bases between. The CDR3 consists of 12 residues. In germline, CDR1 is SGHTA, CDR2 FQGNSA. CDR3 nucleotides: TGTGCCAGCAGCCGTCTTTACAATGAGCAGTTCTTC. Residues: CASSRLYNEQFF.

CDR3 protein: CASSPGAIETQYF. The CDR3 DNA sequence: TGTGCCAGCTCACCAGGGGCAATTGAGACCCAGTACTTC. The chain couples TRBV18 to TRBJ2-5, with D possibly matching TRBD1 (5 bases). Germline CDR1 and CDR2: KGHSH and LQKENI. The CDR3 has 13 amino acids. Trimming took off 2 bases at V and 5 bases at J, with 9 bases between the two ends.

V gene TRBV7-9 combines with J gene TRBJ2-2; D might be TRBD2 (6 bases). The CDR3 sequence is 13 residues long. CDR1 and CDR2 (germline): SEHNR, FQNEAQ (reference sequence). Trimming pared 5 bases from V and 6 bases from J, leaving 10 bases between. The DNA of the CDR3 is TGTGCCAGCAGCCTAGGAGGGGCCGGGGAGCTGTTTTTT. It specifies CASSLGGAGELFF.

This chain uses TRBV7-2 with TRBJ1-1; D not resolved. The length of the CDR3 is 13 residues. V was shortened by 6 bases and J by 2 bases, with 10 bases between the two germline ends. Germline CDR1 and CDR2: SGHTA and FQGNSA. Here the CDR3 reads CASSSLRNTEAFF. For the CDR3, the DNA is TGTGCCAGCAGTTCGCTTCGAAACACTGAAGCTTTCTTT. Combining the CDR3 with reference TRBV7-2 and TRBJ1-1 gives the whole variable domain GAGVSQSPSNKVTEKGKDVELRCDPISGHTALYWYRQSLGQGLEFLIYFQGNSAPDKSGLPSDRFSAERTGGSVSTLTIQRTQQEDSAVYLCASSSLRNTEAFFGQGTRLTVV.

The chain links TRBV28 to TRBJ1-1, with 7 bases fitting TRBD1. J lost 1 base, V lost 5 bases, and 4 bases had no gene match. CDR1 and CDR2 (germline): MDHEN, SYDVKM. The CDR3 is made up of 14 amino acids. The CDR3 spells CASSPYRGNTEAFF. In DNA, the CDR3 is TGTGCCAGCAGTCCGTACAGGGGGAACACTGAAGCTTTCTTT.

V usage is TRBV11-1 and J usage is TRBJ1-5; D remains unclear. CDR1 is SGHAT, CDR2 FQDESV, per germline (reference sequence). Trimming stripped 6 bases from V and 2 bases from J, with 8 bases between. The CDR3 has 13 residues. The CDR3 bases are TGTGCCAGCAGTAGAACGGGCAATCAGCCCCAGCATTTT. It yields the protein CASSRTGNQPQHF.

This rearrangement joins TRBV11-2 to TRBJ1-5; D uncertain. V dropped 2 bases and J dropped 2 bases, with 7 bases sitting between them. This CDR3 spans 14 amino acids. Germline-derived CDR1 and CDR2 are SGHAT and FQNNGV. The CDR3 DNA reads as TGTGCCAGCAGCTTATCCGATGGCAATCAGCCCCAGCATTTT. Its protein is CASSLSDGNQPQHF. The complete variable domain, with remaining parts taken from reference TRBV11-2 and TRBJ1-5, reads EAGVAQSPRYKIIEKRQSVAFWCNPISGHATLYWYQQILGQGPKLLIQFQNNGVVDDSQLPKDRFSAERLKGVDSTLKIQPAKLEDSAVYLCASSLSDGNQPQHFGDGTRLSIL.

The J gene is TRBJ2-7, the V gene TRBV2; unclear D gene. V was clipped by 4 bases and J by 2 bases, with 9 bases between them. Germline CDR1 SNHLY, CDR2 FYNNEI. The CDR3 spans 13 residues. CDR3 region: CASSVRIAYEQYF. The CDR3 nucleotides are TGTGCCAGCAGTGTCAGAATCGCCTACGAGCAGTACTTC.

This chain uses TRBV18 with TRBJ2-1; D unclear. The CDR3 has 15 residues. V was clipped by 0 bases and J by 7 bases, with 13 bases between them. Germline-derived CDR1 and CDR2 are KGHSH and LQKENI. The CDR3 DNA reads TGTGCCAGCTCACCACCTCAGGAGAATCGAAATGAGCAGTTCTTC. It translates to CASSPPQENRNEQFF.

This sequence joins TRBV7-6 and TRBJ1-2; 8 nucleotides align to TRBD1. The V segment lost 5 bases and the J segment 1 base; nucleotides outside the gene matches: 6. The V gene's germline CDR1 is SGHVS and CDR2 FNYEAQ. The CDR3 totals 15 residues. The CDR3 loop is CASSLGQGINYGYTF. The CDR3 nucleotides are TGTGCCAGCAGCCTAGGACAGGGTATTAACTATGGCTACACCTTC.

This clone showed up just a few times. V usage is TRBV7-8 and J usage is TRBJ2-5, with D unclear. CDR1 is SGHVS, CDR2 FQNEAQ, per germline. V was clipped by 1 base and J by 4 bases, with 10 bases between them. The length of the CDR3 is 14 residues. CDR3 amino acids: CASSLDRAIETQYF. The CDR3 region has the DNA TGTGCCAGCAGCTTAGACCGTGCCATAGAGACCCAGTACTTC. The variable domain in full, completed from reference TRBV7-8 and TRBJ2-5, reads GAGVSQSPRYKVAKRGQDVALRCDPISGHVSLFWYQQALGQGPEFLTYFQNEAQLDKSGLPSDRFFAERPEGSVSTLKIQRTQQEDSAVYLCASSLDRAIETQYFGPGTRLLVL.

The rearrangement links TRBV5-1 to TRBJ1-1, with D uncertain. CDR1 is SGHRS, CDR2 YFSETQ, per germline. Trimming took off 0 bases at V and 2 bases at J, with 5 bases between the two ends. The CDR3 covers 13 residues. The CDR3 loop is CASSLEVNTEAFF. CDR3 nucleotides: TGCGCCAGCAGCTTGGAGGTAAACACTGAAGCTTTCTTT. The complete variable domain, with remaining parts taken from reference TRBV5-1 and TRBJ1-1, reads KAGVTQTPRYLIKTRGQQVTLSCSPISGHRSVSWYQQTPGQGLQFLFEYFSETQRNKGNFPGRFSGRQFSNSRSEMNVSTLELGDSALYLCASSLEVNTEAFFGQGTRLTVV.

The chain couples TRBV7-8 to TRBJ2-7; TRBD2 agrees at 12 bases. Germline V CDR1 and CDR2: SGHVS, FQNEAQ. V lost 0 bases and J lost 6; bases outside the gene matches: 6. The CDR3 length is 16 residues. The CDR3 spells CASSLATSGGLGEQYF. The CDR3 nucleotides read TGTGCCAGCAGCTTAGCGACTAGCGGGGGTCTCGGCGAGCAGTACTTC.

This chain links TRBV7-2 with TRBJ2-7; D unresolved. Germline assignment: CDR1 SGHTA and CDR2 FQGNSA. This CDR3 spans 14 amino acids. V dropped 1 base and J dropped 4 bases, with 11 bases sitting between them. CDR3 sequence (DNA): TGTGCCAGCAGCTTAGATAGGGCCGCGTACGAGCAGTACTTC. It encodes CASSLDRAAYEQYF.

This chain joins TRBV19 and TRBJ1-5; 9 positions match TRBD1. CDR1 and CDR2 from the germline V gene are LNHDA and SQIVND (reference sequence). V gave up 7 bases and J gave up 6 bases; unmatched junction bases: 10. The length of the CDR3 is 15 residues. The CDR3 loop reads CASMGDRELGQPQHF. As DNA, the CDR3 is TGTGCCAGTATGGGGGACAGGGAGTTGGGTCAGCCCCAGCATTTT. The variable domain in full, with the rest retrieved from reference TRBV19 and TRBJ1-5, is DGGITQSPKYLFRKEGQNVTLSCEQNLNHDAMYWYRQDPGQGLRLIYYSQIVNDFQKGDIAEGYSVSREKKESFPLTVTSAQKNPTAFYLCASMGDRELGQPQHFGDGTRLSIL.

This clone was observed once. J is TRBJ2-5 and V is TRBV11-2; D uncertain. Looked up from germline, CDR1 is SGHAT and CDR2 is FQNNGV. Trimming left V 5 bases short and J 1 base short, with 11 bases between. This CDR3 is built from 14 residues. This chain's CDR3 is CASSPKDPQETQYF. The CDR3 bases are TGTGCCAGCAGCCCAAAAGACCCCCAAGAGACCCAGTACTTC.

The rearrangement uses TRBV7-9 and TRBJ1-4; D uncertain. V was clipped by 5 bases and J by 6 bases, with 13 bases between them. Germline V gene sequence: CDR1 SEHNR, CDR2 FQNEAQ (reference sequence). This CDR3 has 14 residues. The CDR3 region is CASSTLGSYEKLFF. As DNA, the CDR3 is TGTGCCAGCAGCACCCTCGGGAGCTATGAAAAACTGTTTTTT.

The V gene is TRBV4-2, the J gene TRBJ2-4; D gene ambiguous. This CDR3 is 17 amino acids long. Germline V CDR1 and CDR2: LGHNA, YNFKEQ. V dropped 0 bases and J dropped 3 bases, with 15 bases sitting between them. The CDR3 sequence: CASSQDANSHYKNIQYF. The CDR3 coding sequence is TGTGCCAGCAGCCAAGACGCTAACAGCCATTACAAAAACATTCAGTACTTC.

This clone was counted between two and nine times. J is TRBJ1-5 and V is TRBV2; D is undetermined. The germline V and J ends were trimmed by 7 bases and 7 bases, with 14 bases remaining between them. The V gene's germline CDR1 is SNHLY and CDR2 FYNNEI. The CDR3 contains 13 residues. The CDR3 DNA is TGTGCCAGCACCGGACTGTGGGCACAGCCCCAGCATTTT. This codes for CASTGLWAQPQHF.

The rearrangement links TRBV6-5 to TRBJ1-2, with D unclear. The germline V and J ends were trimmed by 0 bases and 3 bases, with 5 bases remaining between them. CDR1 MNHEY and CDR2 SVGAGI come from the germline V gene. This CDR3 is 13 amino acids long. CDR3 in DNA: TGTGCCAGCAGTTACTCGAGGCACTATGGCTACACCTTC. The encoded protein is CASSYSRHYGYTF.

J is TRBJ2-1 and V is TRBV25-1, with TRBD1 as a possible D gene (6 bases). The germline V gene has CDR1 MGHDK and CDR2 SYGVNS. This CDR3 region has 13 residues. Trimming took 3 bases from V and 8 from J, leaving 11 bases between them. In nucleotides, the CDR3 is TGTGCCAGCAGTGATACAGGGAGTCATGAGCAGTTCTTC. Translated, it gives CASSDTGSHEQFF.